Shown below are 5 T cell receptor beta chains from a single sample sequenced in a study of T-cell reconstitution after alpha-beta-depleted transplantation in children. Unique molecular identifiers were built into the TCRbeta library. TCRdb re-called the PCR reads through MiXCR, storing one row per CDR3 protein. The sample has roughly 220,000 distinct CDR3 sequences, 7.5% to 10% seen once. The sequencing here drew on PBMCs from the stem cell graft donor, taken from the stem cell graft. The origin of the receptors is a human donor who donated a stem cell graft to a child with SCID.

This clonotype was picked up many times. The junction does not match germline at one end; this may be a read error. This rearrangement joins TRBV4-2 to TRBJ2-7; 7 bases map to TRBD1. Per the germline V gene, CDR1 is LGHNA and CDR2 is YNFKEQ. This CDR3 is 13 amino acids long. The CDR3: CASTKREGGSLDF. CDR3 in DNA: TGTGCCAGCACCAAACGGGAAGGGGGCAGCTTAGACTTC.

This clonotype was recorded many times. This sequence joins TRBV7-9 and TRBJ1-3; D may be TRBD1 (6 bases). Germline V gene lookup returns CDR1 SEHNR and CDR2 FQNEAQ (reference sequence). V gave up 1 base and J gave up 0 bases, with 7 bases separating them. The CDR3 covers 15 residues. The CDR3 coding sequence is TGTGCCAGCAGCTTAGGACAGGTCTCTGGAAACACCATATATTTT. Protein product: CASSLGQVSGNTIYF.

This clonotype was seen a handful of times. The chain carries TRBV29-1 and TRBJ1-4; 7 bases line up with TRBD1. Germline trimming cut 4 bases from V and 6 bases from J; bases unmatched to any gene: 14. The CDR3 runs 16 residues. The germline gives CDR1 SQVTM, CDR2 ANQGSEA. CDR3 nucleotides: TGCAGCGTTGTACGTTCGGGGGAAACAGGGGATGAAAAACTGTTTTTT. It encodes CSVVRSGETGDEKLFF.

The sample holds many counts of this clonotype. The rearrangement joins TRBV12-3 or TRBV12-4 to TRBJ2-5, with D hard to call. The germline V and J ends were trimmed by 3 bases and 1 base, with 12 bases remaining between them. The CDR3 spans 15 residues. The chain's CDR3 is CASSFPKKTQETQYF. CDR3 bases: TGTGCCAGCAGTTTCCCTAAGAAGACCCAAGAGACCCAGTACTTC.

This clonotype was detected ten times or more. This rearrangement joins TRBV6-1 to TRBJ2-5; D ambiguous. In germline, CDR1 is MNHNS, CDR2 SASEGT. CDR3 size: 14 residues. V lost 6 bases and J lost 4, with 15 bases in between. CDR3 sequence (DNA): TGTGCCAGCAGCGACCCCTGGGAACGAGAGACCCAGTACTTC. Protein: CASSDPWERETQYF.